One and the same sample provided the 21 T cell receptor beta chains below, sequenced in a study of cytotoxic CD8 clonotypes in ibrutinib-treated CLL. Clones were read by immunoSEQ multiplex PCR, and TCRdb kept only the in-frame ones, dropping some. Here the sample spans around 150,000 clones, approximately 80% being singletons. Material: PBMCs, obtained after 36 months of ibrutinib treatment. The receptors were gathered from a human donor with chronic lymphocytic leukemia.

The chain carries TRBV9 and TRBJ1-6; D might be TRBD1 (5 bases). The germline gives CDR1 SGDLS, CDR2 YYNGEE. The CDR3 is made up of 15 amino acids. Trimming cost V 0 bases and J 5 bases, with 9 bases left between them. CDR3 in DNA: TGTGCCAGCAGCGTAGGGACACCAAATAATTCACCCCTCCACTTT. Translated, it gives CASSVGTPNNSPLHF.

A single count supports this clone. V is TRBV18 and J is TRBJ1-5; 10 bases are shared with TRBD1. Trimming cost V 2 bases and J 6 bases; bases outside gene matches: 10. Per the germline V gene, CDR1 is KGHSH and CDR2 is LQKENI. The CDR3 is made up of 17 amino acids. The CDR3 sequence: CASSPSPTGGAGQPQHF. CDR3 DNA: TGTGCCAGCTCACCATCGCCGACAGGGGGCGCGGGTCAGCCCCAGCATTTT.

The chain couples TRBV30 to TRBJ1-2; D not certain. The germline CDR1 and CDR2 sequences are GTSNPN and SVGIG (reference sequence). The CDR3 consists of 12 residues. The V end lost 5 bases, the J end lost 7 bases, and 14 bases lay between the germline ends. The CDR3 region has the DNA TGTGCCTGGGATCGCGGAATCGGTGGCTACACCTTC. Protein product: CAWDRGIGGYTF.

The chain employs TRBV7-2 and TRBJ2-7; a weak D match, TRBD2 (5 bases). Trimming took 4 bases from V and 8 from J, leaving 15 bases between them. Germline-derived CDR1 and CDR2 are SGHTA and FQGNSA. CDR3 length equals 13 residues. The CDR3 DNA sequence: TGTGCCAGCAGCTCCGCGAGAGGGAGCAAGCAGTACTTC. As protein: CASSSARGSKQYF.

The chain uses TRBV7-9 and TRBJ1-3; D gene ambiguous. Germline-derived CDR1 and CDR2 are SEHNR and FQNEAQ (reference sequence). This CDR3 has 16 amino acids. V lost 7 bases and J 2 bases, leaving 18 bases between the germline ends. The CDR3 DNA is TGTGCCAGCACCAAGAGGGAGGTCGAGGCTGGAAACACCATATATTTT. It codes for CASTKREVEAGNTIYF.

This clone was recorded once. This chain connects TRBV7-9 to TRBJ1-1; D is unclear. V shed 1 base and J shed 6 bases, with 6 bases lying between them. The V gene's germline CDR1 is SEHNR and CDR2 FQNEAQ (reference sequence). The CDR3 runs 12 residues. The CDR3 DNA reads as TGTGCCAGCAGCTTAGACACCCCTGAAGCTTTCTTT. This translates into CASSLDTPEAFF.

This clone has just a few counts. This chain links TRBV5-1 with TRBJ2-1, with no clear D. V was pared by 7 bases and J by 3 bases, with 11 bases between. The CDR3 extends over 13 amino acids. Germline V gene lookup returns CDR1 SGHRS and CDR2 YFSETQ. DNA for the CDR3: TGCGCCAGCCAGCTCACTGGCTACAATGAGCAGTTCTTC. It is translated as CASQLTGYNEQFF.

The rearrangement links TRBV5-4 to TRBJ2-1; the D gene is possibly TRBD1 (5 bases). This CDR3 has 13 amino acids. Germline assignment: CDR1 SGHNT and CDR2 YYREEE (reference sequence). The germline V and J ends were trimmed by 4 bases and 4 bases, with 9 bases remaining between them. CDR3 bases: TGTGCCAGCAGCCCCCCAGGGTACAATGAGCAGTTCTTC. Translated: CASSPPGYNEQFF.

The gene calls are TRBV5-6 and TRBJ1-2, with D possibly TRBD1 on 5 matching bases. The CDR3 sequence is 14 residues long. CDR1 is SGHDT, CDR2 YYEEEE, per germline. Trimming left V 4 bases short and J 5 bases short, with 15 bases between. The CDR3 protein is CASSVRVKGYGYTF. The CDR3 DNA sequence: TGTGCCAGCAGCGTCAGGGTGAAGGGGTATGGCTACACCTTC.

The V and J genes are TRBV15 and TRBJ2-1; D call uncertain. V was cut by 0 bases and J by 0 bases, with 9 bases left in between. Germline CDR1 reads LNHNV; CDR2 reads YYDKDF (reference sequence). The CDR3 extends over 16 amino acids. CDR3 nucleotide sequence: TGTGCCACCAGCAGAGACCGAGTTACCTCCTACAATGAGCAGTTCTTC. Protein: CATSRDRVTSYNEQFF.

The chain links TRBV5-1 to TRBJ2-1; D possibly corresponds to TRBD2 (6 bases). The V gene's germline CDR1 is SGHRS and CDR2 YFSETQ. Trimming took off 0 bases at V and 5 bases at J, with 9 bases between the two ends. The CDR3 has 14 amino acids. The DNA for the CDR3 is TGCGCCAGCAGCTTGGGGGCGGGGAACAATGAGCAGTTCTTC. This codes for CASSLGAGNNEQFF.

V and J are TRBV30 and TRBJ2-7, with a possible D match to TRBD1 (5 bases). The CDR3 length is 13 residues. Between the trimmed V and J ends, which lost 1 base and 3 bases, there was a span of 10 bases. In germline, CDR1 is GTSNPN, CDR2 SVGIG (reference sequence). The DNA for the CDR3 is TGTGCCTGGAGTGGCGGACAACTCTACGAGCAGTACTTC. Protein: CAWSGGQLYEQYF.

This clone has a count of ten or more. The CDR3 loop reads CATSRDAPEAFF. CDR3 in DNA: TGTGCCACCAGCAGAGATGCCCCTGAAGCTTTCTTT. This chain links TRBV15 with TRBJ1-1; D is unresolved. The CDR3 has 12 residues. CDR1 is LNHNV and CDR2 is YYDKDF in the germline V gene (reference sequence). Trimming cost V 0 bases and J 6 bases, with 5 bases left between them.

This clone showed up just once. The chain links TRBV5-1 to TRBJ2-6; D may correspond to TRBD1 or TRBD2 (6 bases each). CDR1 and CDR2 (germline): SGHRS, YFSETQ. V dropped 3 bases and J dropped 0 bases, with 10 bases sitting between them. This CDR3 is built from 16 residues. The CDR3 reads CASSWGAISGANVLTF. In DNA form, the CDR3 reads TGCGCCAGCAGCTGGGGGGCGATCTCTGGGGCCAACGTCCTGACTTTC.

This chain joins TRBV30 and TRBJ2-3, with 11 bases aligning to TRBD2. Looked up from germline, CDR1 is GTSNPN and CDR2 is SVGIG (reference sequence). With 5 bases clipped from V and 7 bases from J, the junction kept 8 bases outside the gene matches. This CDR3 region has 14 residues. The CDR3 reads CAWVSSGGPNTQYF. For the CDR3, the DNA is TGTGCCTGGGTTTCTAGCGGGGGGCCGAATACGCAGTATTTT.

A word on this clone: Germline is not matched at one junction end, which may reflect a read error. This chain connects TRBV4-2 to TRBJ2-2; D unresolved. Germline loops: CDR1 LGHNA, CDR2 YNFKEQ. This CDR3 is built from 15 residues. The CDR3: CASSHLVEATRELFF. The CDR3 region has the DNA TGTGCCAGCAGCCATCTTGTAGAGGCCACCCGGGAGCTGTTTTTT.

In its sample, this clone was seen many times. This chain links TRBV5-8 with TRBJ2-2; 7 bases are a match to TRBD1. Germline CDR1 is SGHTS and CDR2 is YDEGEE. Trimming removed 4 bases from V and 4 bases from J; junction bases left unmatched: 4. This CDR3 is 14 amino acids long. The CDR3 spells CASSGYRGTGELFF. CDR3 DNA sequence: TGTGCCAGCAGCGGCTACAGGGGCACCGGGGAGCTGTTTTTT.

This sequence joins TRBV4-1 and TRBJ1-5; D unresolved. In germline, CDR1 is MGHRA, CDR2 YSYEKL. The CDR3 has 15 amino acids. The V gene lost 0 bases and the J gene lost 1 base, with 7 bases spanning the gap. CDR3 region: CASSQELRSNQPQHF. Here the CDR3 DNA reads TGCGCCAGCAGCCAAGAATTGCGCAGCAATCAGCCCCAGCATTTT.

The chain recombines TRBV19 with TRBJ2-2; 7 bases are shared with TRBD1. Germline CDR1 is LNHDA and CDR2 is SQIVND (reference sequence). V lost 4 bases and J lost 1; bases outside the gene matches: 6. This CDR3 contains 16 residues. This CDR3 is CASSRDGTVNTGELFF. Written as DNA, the CDR3 is TGTGCCAGTAGTAGGGACGGGACAGTGAACACCGGGGAGCTGTTTTTT.

The chain couples TRBV4-2 to TRBJ2-7; D ambiguous. The CDR3 has 13 amino acids. The V gene lost 1 base and the J gene lost 3 bases, with 7 bases spanning the gap. Germline CDR1 and CDR2: LGHNA and YNFKEQ. As DNA, the CDR3 is TGTGCCAGCAGCCAAGGGTTTAACTACGAGCAGTACTTC. The encoded protein is CASSQGFNYEQYF.

V gene TRBV18 combines with J gene TRBJ1-1; D is unresolved. The ends were cut back, 4 bases at V and 6 bases at J, with 18 bases in the middle. This CDR3 comprises 15 residues. Germline CDR1 and CDR2: KGHSH and LQKENI. Written as DNA, the CDR3 is TGTGCCAGCTCACAAACCAGTGGAGGCCTCCCTGAAGCTTTCTTT. Translated: CASSQTSGGLPEAFF. Variable domain in full (rest from reference TRBV18 and TRBJ1-1): NAGVMQNPRHLVRRRGQEARLRCSPMKGHSHVYWYRQLPEEGLKFMVYLQKENIIDESGMPKERFSAEFPKEGPSILRIQQVVRGDSAAYFCASSQTSGGLPEAFFGQGTRLTVV.